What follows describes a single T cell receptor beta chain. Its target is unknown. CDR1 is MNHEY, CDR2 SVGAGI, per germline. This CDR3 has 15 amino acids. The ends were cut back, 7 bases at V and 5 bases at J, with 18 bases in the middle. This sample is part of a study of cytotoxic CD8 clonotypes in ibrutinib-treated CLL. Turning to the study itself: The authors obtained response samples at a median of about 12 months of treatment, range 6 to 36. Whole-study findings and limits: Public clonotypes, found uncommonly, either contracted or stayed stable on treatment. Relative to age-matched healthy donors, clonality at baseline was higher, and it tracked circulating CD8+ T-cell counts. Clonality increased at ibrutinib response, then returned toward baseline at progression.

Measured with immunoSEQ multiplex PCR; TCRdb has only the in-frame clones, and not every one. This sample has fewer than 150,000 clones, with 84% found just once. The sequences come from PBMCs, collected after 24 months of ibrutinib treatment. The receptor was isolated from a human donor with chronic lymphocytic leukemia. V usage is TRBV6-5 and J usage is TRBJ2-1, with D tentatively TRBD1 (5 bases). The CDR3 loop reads CASTPGAWGNNEQFF. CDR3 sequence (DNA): TGTGCCAGCACCCCTGGGGCTTGGGGAAACAATGAGCAGTTCTTC.